This T cell receptor (beta chain) was documented in a study of shared clonotypes between healthy human individuals. Study-level results: Incompleteness in sorted-subset sequencing, despite large depth, was shown by rarefaction. Estimated clonotype richness was generally higher in naive than memory subsets.

Libraries were prepared by immunoSEQ multiplex PCR; TCRdb keeps only in-frame clonotypes and omits some of them. The sample holds some 2 million clones, less than 95% seen once. A word on this clone: The antigen is not known.

Selected positively for CCR7 and CD45RO-negative, naive CD8 cells excluded terminally differentiated effector memory CD45RA+ cells. Adult Caucasians living in Nashville, Tennessee made up all of the donors. The ends were cut back, 5 bases at V and 1 base at J, with 8 bases in the middle. The CDR3 totals 14 residues. Germline CDR1 SEHNR, CDR2 FQNEAQ (reference sequence). The chain couples TRBV7-9 to TRBJ2-2; no definite D call. Sequenced material: naive CD8+ T cells sorted from blood. The source is a man between 18 and 35 years old in good health. Here the CDR3 DNA reads TGTGCCAGCAGCCGCTCGGAGAACACCGGGGAGCTGTTTTTT. This gives the protein CASSRSENTGELFF.